Reported below is one TCR beta chain. The TCR alpha and TCR beta cDNA libraries, bearing sample barcodes and UMIs, were generated by 5'RACE using constant-segment primers. From the 5' RACE reads, TCRdb called clonotypes with MiXCR, one entry per CDR3 protein. The sample carries 130,000 to 150,000 distinct CDR3 sequences, approximately 21% recorded once. The CDR3 covers 14 residues. V shed 1 base and J shed 4 bases, with 8 bases lying between them. Looked up from germline, CDR1 is KGHSH and CDR2 is LQKENI. The data were obtained in a study of T-cell memory formation after mild COVID-19. The sequenced material came from PBMCs or a T cell subset sorted from them (not recorded which). This chain uses TRBV18 with TRBJ2-1; maybe TRBD2 (6 bases). This TCR was sampled from an adult woman who had mild COVID-19 (a few samples of this study predate the infection). Cell type and time point are not known. The CDR3 region is CASSPRGTYNEQFF. The DNA for the CDR3 is TGTGCCAGCTCACCACGTGGGACTTACAATGAGCAGTTCTTC.